The rows below give T cell receptor beta chains drawn from one sample of a study of shared clonotypes between healthy human individuals. Generated by immunoSEQ multiplex PCR, the TCRdb table keeps only in-frame clones and is missing some. The sample carries about 1 million clones, about 75% recorded once. The sample comprised memory CD4+ T cells sorted from blood. The receptors shown here come from a man younger than 35 in good health. Both conserved end residues are part of each CDR3. The D gene is left open where the match is weak. Clone size is given for some rows only: seen once, a few or many times, or a class if the clone is expanded.

V	J	size	D	DNA	CDR3
TRBV7-9	TRBJ2-3	once	TRBD2	TGTGCCAGCAGCTTAGGGACTAGCGAGACAGATACGCAGTATTTT	CASSLGTSETDTQYF
TRBV6-5	TRBJ1-1	NA	NA	TGTGCCAGCAGTCAGGGAGGGAACACTGAAGCTTTCTTT	CASSQGGNTEAFF
TRBV10-2	TRBJ2-7	many	NA	TGCGCCAGCAGTGAGTTCCGAGGGGGGACCGGGGGTTACGAGCAGTACTTC	CASSEFRGGTGGYEQYF
TRBV5-6	TRBJ2-7	NA	NA	TGTGCCAGCAGCTTACCGGCATCCTACGAGCAGTACTTC	CASSLPASYEQYF
TRBV29-1	TRBJ2-2	NA	NA	TGCAGCGCCGAGCGGGTTCAGGGGGCCGGGGAGCTGTTTTTT	CSAERVQGAGELFF
TRBV7-2	TRBJ1-6	NA	TRBD1	TGTGCCAGCAGCCCAACCCGGACAGGGGTGCACAATTCACCCCTCCACTTT	CASSPTRTGVHNSPLHF
TRBV5-8	TRBJ1-2	NA	NA	TGTGCCAGCAGCTTGCGGTCCTGGGGCTACACCTTC	CASSLRSWGYTF
TRBV2	TRBJ2-3	NA	NA	TGTGCCAGCAGATTTGGGTGGGCGGAACGAGATACGCAGTATTTT	CASRFGWAERDTQYF
TRBV2	TRBJ2-7	many	NA	TGTGCCAGCGGTCCCCCGACAGCCTCCTACGAGCAGTACTTC	CASGPPTASYEQYF
TRBV10-3	TRBJ1-2	NA	TRBD1	TGTGCCAGCTTGGGACAGGGGGGCTATGGCTACACCTTC	CASLGQGGYGYTF
TRBV6-1	TRBJ2-7	NA	NA	TGTGCCAGCAGTGAAAGGCGGGCCTACGAGCAGTACTTC	CASSERRAYEQYF
TRBV11-2	TRBJ1-5	NA	TRBD1	TGTGCCAGCAGCTTAGGTGGGACAGGGAATCAGCCCCAGCATTTT	CASSLGGTGNQPQHF
TRBV5-5	TRBJ2-2	NA	NA	TGTGCCAGCAGCCAAGGATCGAACACCGGGGAGCTGTTTTTT	CASSQGSNTGELFF
TRBV27	TRBJ2-3	few	NA	TGTGCCAGCAGTCAGGGAATGTTACTCGAGGGCACAGATACGCAGTATTTT	CASSQGMLLEGTDTQYF
TRBV6-1	TRBJ2-3	many	TRBD2	TGTGCCAGCTGGGAGGGGAGTGTCACAGATACGCAGTATTTT	CASWEGSVTDTQYF
TRBV7-9	TRBJ1-2	NA	TRBD1	TGTGCCAGCAGCATAAAAAGACAGGGGCCCGCCGGCTACACCTTC	CASSIKRQGPAGYTF
TRBV27	TRBJ2-7	once	NA	TGTGCCAGCAGTTTTCTTCCCCACTACGAGCAGTACTTC	CASSFLPHYEQYF
TRBV4-1	TRBJ2-1	NA	TRBD1	TGCGCCAGCAGCCAGGGAAGACAGGGGTCATCCTACAATGAGCAGTTCTTC	CASSQGRQGSSYNEQFF
TRBV6-1	TRBJ1-1	NA	TRBD1	TGTGCCAGCAGCCCGGGACAGTCGAACACTGAAGCTTTCTTT	CASSPGQSNTEAFF
TRBV29-1	TRBJ1-1	NA	NA	TGCAGCGTTCAAAACACTGAAGCTTTCTTT	CSVQNTEAFF
TRBV19	TRBJ1-2	many	NA	TGTGCCAGTAGTACCTCCGGGACGGGACTGGGAGGCTACACCTTC	CASSTSGTGLGGYTF
TRBV7-2	TRBJ1-1	few	NA	TGTGCCAGCAGCTTCGGCAGGGGGAACACTGAAGCTTTCTTT	CASSFGRGNTEAFF
TRBV28	TRBJ1-6	NA	NA	TGTGCCAGCGTCGAGGAGGGCAGATCACCCCTCCACTTT	CASVEEGRSPLHF
TRBV30	TRBJ2-7	NA	NA	TGTGCCTATCGACAGACCTCCTACGAGCAGTACTTC	CAYRQTSYEQYF
TRBV4-1	TRBJ1-4	NA	NA	TGCGCCAGCAGCCAAGCGGGACGGATTAATGAAAAACTGTTTTTT	CASSQAGRINEKLFF
TRBV7-9	TRBJ2-1	few	TRBD2	TGTGCCAGCAGCTTATCGACTAGCGTCGATGAGCAGTTCTTC	CASSLSTSVDEQFF
TRBV18	TRBJ2-5	NA	TRBD2	TGTGCCAGCTCACCACAGGCGTCGGGAGGAGAGACCCAGTACTTC	CASSPQASGGETQYF
TRBV5-6	TRBJ2-3	NA	NA	TGTGCCAGCAGCTTGTTCTTGGCTGGAGACACAGATACGCAGTATTTT	CASSLFLAGDTDTQYF
TRBV7-2	TRBJ2-7	NA	TRBD1	TGTGCCAGCAGCTTCGGGCAGGGGGCGACCTACGAGCAGTACTTC	CASSFGQGATYEQYF
TRBV27	TRBJ2-3	NA	NA	TGTGCCAGCAGTTATAGTGGTGGTTACACAGATACGCAGTATTTT	CASSYSGGYTDTQYF
TRBV11-2	TRBJ1-5	NA	TRBD1	TGTGCCAGCAGCTTAGGGGGACAGGGGACCGTTGGTCGTCAGCCCCAGCATTTT	CASSLGGQGTVGRQPQHF
TRBV7-2	TRBJ2-4	few	TRBD2	TGTGCCAGCAGCTTCGGGGGGGAAAACATTCAGTACTTC	CASSFGGENIQYF
TRBV7-2	TRBJ1-1	NA	NA	TGTGCCAGCAGCGAGAGGGGCGCGTCTGAAGCTTTCTTT	CASSERGASEAFF
TRBV5-1	TRBJ1-1	NA	TRBD1	TGCGCCAGCAGCACCCTACAGGGGAGGTCTGAAGCTTTCTTT	CASSTLQGRSEAFF
TRBV27	TRBJ2-7	few	TRBD2	TGTGCCAGCAGCCGGACTAGCGGGGGTGAGCAGTACTTC	CASSRTSGGEQYF
TRBV10-3	TRBJ1-1	once	NA	TGTGCCATCAGGGACCCGGCCGCTCGGAACACTGAAGCTTTCTTT	CAIRDPAARNTEAFF
TRBV18	TRBJ2-7	few	NA	TGTGCCAGCTCACCGCCAGGGGGGAGCTCCTACGAGCAGTACTTC	CASSPPGGSSYEQYF
TRBV28	TRBJ1-1	few	NA	TGTGCCAGCAGTTTAAGGACAGCTGAAGCTTTCTTT	CASSLRTAEAFF
TRBV5-6	TRBJ1-5	many	TRBD1	TGTGCCAGCAGCTCCCGACAGGGCTATCAGCCCCAGCATTTT	CASSSRQGYQPQHF
TRBV5-4	TRBJ2-5	many	NA	TGTGCCAGCAGCTTGGCCAGTCTCCAAGAGACCCAGTACTTC	CASSLASLQETQYF
TRBV27	TRBJ1-2	NA	TRBD1	TGTGCCACTACGGACAGGGCTGGCTACACCTTC	CATTDRAGYTF
TRBV7-2	TRBJ2-5	NA	TRBD2	TGTGCCAGCAGCCTAGGGACTAGGGTCGGGGAGACCCAGTACTTC	CASSLGTRVGETQYF
TRBV19	TRBJ1-5	NA	TRBD1	TGTGCCAGTACTCAAACAGGGGGCGGTCAGCCCCAGCATTTT	CASTQTGGGQPQHF
TRBV5-1	TRBJ2-1	NA	NA	TGCGCCAGCAGCCCCACCTCTAGCTCCTACAATGAGCAGTTCTTC	CASSPTSSSYNEQFF
TRBV11-2	TRBJ1-4	few	TRBD1	TGTGCCAGCAGGAGGGACAGGGGTCCTAATGAAAAACTGTTTTTT	CASRRDRGPNEKLFF
TRBV7-2	TRBJ2-7	NA	TRBD2	TGTGCCAGCAGCTTAAGTAGCGGGGAGTACGAGCAGTACTTC	CASSLSSGEYEQYF
TRBV29-1	TRBJ2-3	NA	TRBD2	TGCAGCGTTCAAGCGGGAGGTTTTTTGGATACGCAGTATTTT	CSVQAGGFLDTQYF
TRBV9	TRBJ2-1	NA	NA	TGTGCCAGCAGCCTGACTGCCAGCTCCTACAATGAGCAGTTCTTC	CASSLTASSYNEQFF